The rows below give T cell receptor beta chains drawn from one sample of a study of siplizumab effects on memory and regulatory T cells. The assay was immunoSEQ multiplex PCR, and TCRdb's table has in-frame clones only and misses some. The data show approximately 46,000 clones, about 94% seen once. The specimen sequenced was CD8+ T cells sorted from blood. These receptors came from a human donor in good health. Both conserved end residues are part of each CDR3. Each record gives: V gene, CDR3 protein.

>TRBV5-1
CASSLPRGESSYEQYF
>TRBV11-2
CASSSNRGLGNTIYF
>TRBV28
CASTRRGSGSDNEQFF
>TRBV7-6
CASSYLAGAVEQYF
>TRBV5-4
CASSSPGAQAFF
>TRBV19
CASSKPKTGGENTEAFF
>TRBV19
CASKVIGANVLTF
>TRBV19
CASSIARGPTEAFF
>TRBV11-2
CASSRLTGGSNEQYF
>TRBV10-3
CAISGGAWEGPEETQYF
>TRBV7-9
CASSSTRGPYNQPQHF
>TRBV7-9
CASSLVGEKLFF
>TRBV11-2
CASRLPRDRGAAGDTQYF
>TRBV7-2
CASSLASAVYGYTF
>TRBV13
CASSLVWGTEAFF
>TRBV15
CATSSRAGNTEAFF
>TRBV5-6
CASSQGTGNEQFF
>TRBV6-1
CASSEGSGTWYEQYF
>TRBV27
CASSLDWQGYEQYF
>TRBV5-1
CASSLGPRRHLGAEAFF
>TRBV19
CASSIGARELFF
>TRBV5-6
CASSSTGYNEQFF
>TRBV9
CASSVGQGPYEQYF
>TRBV10-2
CAIALDSTDTQYF
>TRBV4-2
CASSSYARTGYEQYF
>TRBV28
CASSPVLWAGRPSGNTIYF
>TRBV19
CASSNWDRGRDEQFF
>TRBV11-2
CASSLSGTSGSYEQYF
>TRBV28
CASSLRGNTIYF
>TRBV10-2
CASDSRTSGSYGQYF
>TRBV30
CAWRSGGPYNEQFF
>TRBV19
CASSIQGAAEAFF
>TRBV28
CASSSSFGGMSNEQFF
>TRBV7-9
CASSFTGGSIADTQYF
>TRBV19
CASSTRTGLIYEQYF